This TCR beta chain comes out of a study of response to subunit inactivated influenza vaccine. On this clonotype: Its antigen remains unidentified.

One entry per CDR3 protein, called by TCRdb with MiXCR from the RT-PCR reads. The sample consists of fewer than 600,000 distinct CDR3 sequences, approximately 7.8% of them appearing once. Overall study results and limits: The authors put forward the suggestion that each seasonal influenza vaccination may bring in only a limited number of new T cells.

CDR3 size: 14 residues. V gave up 6 bases and J gave up 2 bases, with 15 bases separating them. The germline gives CDR1 SGHRS, CDR2 YFSETQ. The chain links TRBV5-1 to TRBJ2-7; D is possibly TRBD2 (7 bases). Sequencing used PBMCs from blood, obtained about 23 months after vaccination. This receptor was identified in a man between 50 and 69 years old who received an inactivated influenza vaccine. The CDR3 region is CASTLGGAAYEQYF. In DNA, the CDR3 is TGCGCCAGCACCTTAGGGGGGGCAGCCTACGAGCAGTACTTC.